The 11 T cell receptor beta chains given below trace back to one sample, sequenced in a study of CD8 T cells in Susac syndrome. Random hexamers were used to reverse transcribe the RNA input (about 0.5 to 1 ug). TCRdb redid the calling of the immunoSEQ multiplex PCR reads with MiXCR, one entry per CDR3 protein. This sample has roughly 170,000 distinct CDR3 sequences; 80% to 95% occur once, and the top ten carry around 0.1%. Sequenced: CD4+ T cells from PBMCs. The receptors come from a human donor with multiple sclerosis.

The V and J genes are TRBV3-1 and TRBJ2-7, with 16 bases identical to TRBD2. V was pared by 4 bases and J by 5 bases, with 5 bases of the junction left unmatched. The CDR3 is made up of 16 amino acids. Germline V gives CDR1 LGHDT, CDR2 YNNKEL (reference sequence). The CDR3 sequence: CASSRGLAGGRDEQYF. DNA of the CDR3: TGTGCCAGCAGCCGGGGACTAGCGGGAGGGCGGGACGAGCAGTACTTC.

V usage is TRBV10-3 and J usage is TRBJ2-5; 8 positions agree with TRBD2. Germline CDR1 and CDR2: ENHRY and SYGVKD. Trimming removed 6 bases from V and 8 bases from J; junction bases left unmatched: 11. The CDR3 loop spans 14 amino acids. CDR3 DNA sequence: TGTGCCATCAGCCTAGCGGGTGGGGCGGGAACCCAGTACTTC. Protein sequence: CAISLAGGAGTQYF.

This clonotype was seen just once. V and J are TRBV15 and TRBJ1-3, with 7 bases fitting TRBD1. The CDR3 loop spans 18 amino acids. Per the germline V gene, CDR1 is LNHNV and CDR2 is YYDKDF (reference sequence). The V segment lost 0 bases and the J segment 0 bases; nucleotides outside the gene matches: 8. CDR3 in amino acids: CATSRERSNRGSGNTIYF. The CDR3 nucleotides are TGTGCCACCAGCAGAGAAAGGAGTAACAGGGGCTCTGGAAACACCATATATTTT. The whole variable domain, remainder taken from reference TRBV15 and TRBJ1-3, is DAMVIQNPRYQVTQFGKPVTLSCSQTLNHNVMYWYQQKSSQAPKLLFHYYDKDFNNEADTPDNFQSRRPNTSFCFLDIRSPGLGDTAMYLCATSRERSNRGSGNTIYFGEGSWLTVV.

The chain joins TRBV4-2 to TRBJ1-1; D is undetermined. CDR1 and CDR2 from the germline V gene are LGHNA and YNFKEQ. Trimming took off 1 base at V and 3 bases at J, with 12 bases between the two ends. This CDR3 region has 15 residues. In nucleotides, the CDR3 is TGTGCCAGCAGCCAAGTCCAGACGGTCGACACTGAAGCTTTCTTT. This sequence encodes CASSQVQTVDTEAFF.

The chain carries TRBV18 and TRBJ1-2, with D perhaps matching TRBD1 (6 bases). Germline assignment: CDR1 KGHSH and CDR2 LQKENI. The V and J ends lost 2 bases and 0 bases respectively, with 7 bases between them. The CDR3 sequence is 14 residues long. CDR3 sequence: CASSPAGANYGYTF. CDR3 bases: TGTGCCAGCTCACCAGCAGGGGCTAACTATGGCTACACCTTC.

V is TRBV25-1 and J is TRBJ2-2; 10 nucleotides align to TRBD1. Losses at the gene ends were 8 bases for V and 5 bases for J; bases not matched to a gene: 8. Germline V gene lookup returns CDR1 MGHDK and CDR2 SYGVNS. The CDR3 length is 15 residues. This chain's CDR3 is CASGKGQGNTGELFF. CDR3 nucleotide sequence: TGTGCCAGCGGGAAGGGACAGGGGAATACCGGGGAGCTGTTTTTT.

This clonotype has a single count. This chain joins TRBV25-1 and TRBJ1-2; D possibly corresponds to TRBD1 (5 bases). V was trimmed by 5 bases and J by 2 bases, leaving 18 bases between them. This CDR3 has 16 amino acids. The V gene's germline CDR1 is MGHDK and CDR2 SYGVNS. In DNA form, the CDR3 reads TGTGCCAGCAGTCCTCCCCCAGGGACGGTGAACTATGGCTACACCTTC. Its translation is CASSPPPGTVNYGYTF.

V usage is TRBV29-1 and J usage is TRBJ1-1, with 7 bases aligning to TRBD1. The ends lost 3 bases at V and 3 bases at J; junction bases unmatched: 7. CDR3 size: 14 residues. Germline V gene sequence: CDR1 SQVTM, CDR2 ANQGSEA. The CDR3 nucleotides are TGCAGCGTTGAGCAGGGGGTCTACGACACTGAAGCTTTCTTT. This encodes CSVEQGVYDTEAFF.

This chain connects TRBV15 to TRBJ1-2, with D possibly being TRBD1 (5 bases). V lost 6 bases to trimming and J lost 2 bases, with 16 bases between them. Germline V gene data show CDR1 as LNHNV and CDR2 as YYDKDF (reference sequence). The CDR3 is 15 residues long. CDR3 bases: TGTGCCACCAGGAGTTCCGGGCGGGGCAACTATGGCTACACCTTC. Encoded protein: CATRSSGRGNYGYTF.

The J gene is TRBJ1-2, the V gene TRBV20-1; 10 bases align to TRBD1. The CDR3 has 15 amino acids. Germline CDR1 reads DFQATT; CDR2 reads SNEGSKA (reference sequence). The V segment lost 6 bases and the J segment 6 bases; nucleotides outside the gene matches: 13. CDR3 sequence: CSASGWSGTGDGYTF. DNA of the CDR3: TGCAGTGCCAGTGGGTGGTCCGGGACAGGGGATGGCTACACCTTC.

This chain links TRBV3-1 with TRBJ1-2; D not certain. Germline values: CDR1 LGHDT, CDR2 YNNKEL (reference sequence). V lost 1 base to trimming and J lost 5 bases, with 8 bases between them. The CDR3 totals 13 residues. The CDR3 nucleotides read TGTGCCAGCAGCCAAGGCCAGGAGTATGGCTACACCTTC. It codes for CASSQGQEYGYTF.